Presented here are 13 T cell receptor beta chains from one specimen sequenced in a study of early T cells in non-severe SARS-CoV-2 infection. From the 5' RACE reads, TCRdb called clonotypes with MiXCR, one entry per CDR3 protein. The sample includes tens of thousands of distinct CDR3 sequences, about 6.1% of them seen just once. Material: whole blood, obtained at baseline. The receptors derive from an adult who was a healthcare worker with PCR-confirmed SARS-CoV-2 infection or an uninfected control (not recorded which).

The sample holds a few counts of this clonotype. The rearrangement joins TRBV9 to TRBJ2-3; 14 nucleotides agree with TRBD2. CDR1 is SGDLS, CDR2 YYNGEE, per germline. The CDR3 has 18 amino acids. J lost 2 bases, V lost 3 bases, and 8 bases had no gene match. CDR3 sequence (DNA): TGTGCCAGCAGCGCCGGGACTAGCGGGGGTGGTTTCACAGATACGCAGTATTTT. Translating gives CASSAGTSGGGFTDTQYF. Combining the CDR3 with reference TRBV9 and TRBJ2-3 gives the whole variable domain DSGVTQTPKHLITATGQRVTLRCSPRSGDLSVYWYQQSLDQGLQFLIQYYNGEERAKGNILERFSAQQFPDLHSELNLSSLELGDSALYFCASSAGTSGGGFTDTQYFGPGTRLTVL.

This clonotype was counted at least ten times. The chain recombines TRBV12-3 or TRBV12-4 with TRBJ2-1, with unresolved D. The CDR3 sequence is 15 residues long. Trimming removed 5 bases from V and 0 bases from J, with 11 bases in between. Written as DNA, the CDR3 is TGTGCCAGCAGTCCCCGGGCAAGCTCCTACAATGAGCAGTTCTTC. This encodes CASSPRASSYNEQFF.

The V gene is TRBV6-2 or TRBV6-3, the J gene TRBJ2-5, with D perhaps being TRBD1 or TRBD2 (5 bases each). V was cut by 6 bases and J by 2 bases, with 16 bases left in between. The CDR3 consists of 15 residues. The germline gives CDR1 MNHEY, CDR2 SVGEGT. The CDR3 spells CASSPGRGIQETQYF. In nucleotides, the CDR3 is TGTGCCAGCAGCCCGGGACGGGGAATTCAAGAGACCCAGTACTTC.

The gene calls are TRBV24-1 and TRBJ2-3; TRBD1 agrees at 7 bases. The CDR3 is made up of 14 amino acids. The J segment lost 4 bases and the V segment lost 4 bases, leaving 4 bases of the junction unmatched. CDR1 KGHDR and CDR2 SFDVKD come from the germline V gene. The CDR3 loop reads CATSDPGQSDTQYF. The CDR3 DNA reads as TGTGCCACCAGTGACCCGGGACAGTCAGATACGCAGTATTTT.

This clonotype was observed many times. V gene TRBV7-6 combines with J gene TRBJ1-1; weak D call: TRBD1 (5 bases). Germline loops: CDR1 SGHVS, CDR2 FNYEAQ. V was cut by 2 bases and J by 0 bases, with 10 bases left in between. The CDR3 loop spans 15 amino acids. The CDR3 DNA is TGTGCCAGCAGCTTACAGGGCGGGTTGAACACTGAAGCTTTCTTT. Translated, it gives CASSLQGGLNTEAFF.

This chain joins TRBV7-9 and TRBJ1-3; D not certain. The length of the CDR3 is 15 residues. The V gene lost 3 bases and the J gene lost 0 bases, with 9 bases spanning the gap. The germline V gene encodes CDR1 SEHNR and CDR2 FQNEAQ (reference sequence). CDR3 in amino acids: CASSFGVDSGNTIYF. Written as DNA, the CDR3 is TGTGCCAGCAGCTTTGGAGTGGACTCTGGAAACACCATATATTTT.

As to this clonotype: A read error may be the cause here, since a much bigger clone is one base away. The V gene is TRBV6-5, the J gene TRBJ1-5; D remains ambiguous. The CDR3 is 16 amino acids. The germline CDR1 and CDR2 sequences are MNHEY and SVGAGI. This CDR3 reads CASGGYGPEGNQPLHF. The DNA for the CDR3 is TGTGCCAGCGGAGGATACGGACCGGAGGGCAATCAGCCCCTGCATTTT.

The rearrangement uses TRBV4-2 and TRBJ2-3; TRBD1 might be the D (6 bases). CDR3 size: 16 residues. Germline CDR1 is LGHNA and CDR2 is YNFKEQ. The V end lost 0 bases, the J end lost 2 bases, and 12 bases lay between the germline ends. CDR3 residues: CASSQDIGQNTDTQYF. The CDR3 DNA sequence: TGTGCCAGCAGCCAAGATATTGGACAGAACACAGATACGCAGTATTTT.

This clonotype occurred many times. The genes are TRBV11-2 and TRBJ2-1; possibly TRBD1 for D (5 bases). There are 14 residues in the CDR3. Trimming shortened V by 0 bases and J by 4 bases, and 7 bases separated the two germline ends. Looked up from germline, CDR1 is SGHAT and CDR2 is FQNNGV. CDR3: CASSLEQVYNEQFF. DNA of the CDR3: TGTGCCAGCAGCTTAGAACAGGTTTACAATGAGCAGTTCTTC.

The sample holds many counts of this clonotype. This chain joins TRBV28 and TRBJ1-5; weak D call: TRBD1 (5 bases). The V end was cut by 4 bases, the J end by 0 bases, with 25 bases between. This CDR3 spans 20 amino acids. Per germline, CDR1 MDHEN and CDR2 SYDVKM. Here the CDR3 reads CASSSRSSRGLTVSNQPQHF. The CDR3 DNA sequence: TGTGCCAGCAGTTCTCGGAGCTCGCGGGGCCTGACAGTTAGCAATCAGCCCCAGCATTTT.

V and J are TRBV28 and TRBJ2-7; 7 bases are shared with TRBD2. The trim removed 5 bases at V and 7 bases at J, leaving 11 bases unmatched. The CDR3 runs 14 residues. The germline CDR1 and CDR2 sequences are MDHEN and SYDVKM. The CDR3 DNA reads TGTGCCAGCAGTCCTGATCCGGGGGGAAAAGAGCAGTACTTC. It specifies CASSPDPGGKEQYF.

V and J are TRBV14 and TRBJ2-1; possible D gene TRBD1, 5 bases. V was trimmed by 1 base and J by 2 bases, leaving 12 bases between them. There are 16 residues in the CDR3. From germline, CDR1 is SGHDN and CDR2 FVKESK. The CDR3 sequence: CASSQGRTRTYNEQFF. DNA for the CDR3: TGTGCCAGCAGCCAAGGAAGGACACGTACCTACAATGAGCAGTTCTTC. The full variable domain, with the rest looked up from reference TRBV14 and TRBJ2-1, is EAGVTQFPSHSVIEKGQTVTLRCDPISGHDNLYWYRRVMGKEIKFLLHFVKESKQDESGMPNNRFLAERTGGTYSTLKVQPAELEDSGVYFCASSQGRTRTYNEQFFGPGTRLTVL.

This clonotype was counted at least ten times. V usage is TRBV24-1 and J usage is TRBJ2-1, with 10 positions matching TRBD2. The V and J ends lost 3 bases and 2 bases, in that order; junction bases with no gene match: 3. The CDR3 has 16 amino acids. Germline V gives CDR1 KGHDR, CDR2 SFDVKD. CDR3 protein: CATSDRSGGAYNEQFF. The CDR3 DNA reads as TGTGCCACCAGTGATCGAAGCGGGGGGGCCTACAATGAGCAGTTCTTC.